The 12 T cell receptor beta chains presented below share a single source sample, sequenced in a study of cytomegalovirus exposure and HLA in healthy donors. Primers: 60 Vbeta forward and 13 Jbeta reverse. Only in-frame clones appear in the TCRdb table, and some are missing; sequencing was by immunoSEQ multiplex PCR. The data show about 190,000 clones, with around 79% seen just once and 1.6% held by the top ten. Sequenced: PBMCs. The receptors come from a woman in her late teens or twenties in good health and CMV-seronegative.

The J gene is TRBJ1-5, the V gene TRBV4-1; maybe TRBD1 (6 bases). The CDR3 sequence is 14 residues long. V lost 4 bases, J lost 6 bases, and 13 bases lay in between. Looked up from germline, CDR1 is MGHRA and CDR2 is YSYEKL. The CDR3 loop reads CASSPTGRPQPQHF. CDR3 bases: TGCGCCAGCAGCCCCACAGGGCGCCCTCAGCCCCAGCATTTT.

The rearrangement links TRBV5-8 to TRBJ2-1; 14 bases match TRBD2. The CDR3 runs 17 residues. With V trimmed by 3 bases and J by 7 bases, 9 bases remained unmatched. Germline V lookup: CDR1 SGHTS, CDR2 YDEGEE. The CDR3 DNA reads TGTGCCAGCAGCTGGGACCTCGGGACTAGCGGGGGAAATGAGCAGTTCTTC. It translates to CASSWDLGTSGGNEQFF.

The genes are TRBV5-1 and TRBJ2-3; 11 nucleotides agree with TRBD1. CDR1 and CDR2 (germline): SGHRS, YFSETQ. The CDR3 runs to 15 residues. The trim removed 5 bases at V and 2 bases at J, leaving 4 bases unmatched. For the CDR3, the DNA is TGCGCCAGCAGTTCGGGACAGGGGGTCACAGATACGCAGTATTTT. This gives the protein CASSSGQGVTDTQYF.

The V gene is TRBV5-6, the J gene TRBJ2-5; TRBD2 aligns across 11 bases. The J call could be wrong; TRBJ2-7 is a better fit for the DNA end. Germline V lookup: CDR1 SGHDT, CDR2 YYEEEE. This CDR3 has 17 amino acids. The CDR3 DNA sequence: TGTGCCAGCAGCTTGACTAGCGGGAGTGTCACCCACTACGAGCAGTACTTC. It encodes CASSLTSGSVTHYEQYF.

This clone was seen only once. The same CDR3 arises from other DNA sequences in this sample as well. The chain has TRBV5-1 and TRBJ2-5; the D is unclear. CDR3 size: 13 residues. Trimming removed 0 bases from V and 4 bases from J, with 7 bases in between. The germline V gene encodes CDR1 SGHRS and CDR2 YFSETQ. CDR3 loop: CASSLAGGETQYF. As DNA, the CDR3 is TGCGCCAGCAGCTTGGCTGGCGGAGAGACCCAGTACTTC.

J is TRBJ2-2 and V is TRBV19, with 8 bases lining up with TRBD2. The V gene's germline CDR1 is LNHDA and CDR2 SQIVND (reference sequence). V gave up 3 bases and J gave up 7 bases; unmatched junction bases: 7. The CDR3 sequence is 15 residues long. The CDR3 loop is CASSMVEAGGGELFF. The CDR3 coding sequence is TGTGCCAGTAGTATGGTCGAGGCGGGAGGCGGGGAGCTGTTTTTT.

The CDR3 coding sequence is TGTGCCAGCAGCTTGGACAGGGCCACTGAAGCTTTCTTT. Translating it yields CASSLDRATEAFF. This sequence joins TRBV5-8 and TRBJ1-1, with a tentative D call TRBD1 (6 bases). Trimming shortened V by 0 bases and J by 4 bases, and 7 bases separated the two germline ends. This CDR3 has 13 residues. Per germline, CDR1 SGHTS and CDR2 YDEGEE.

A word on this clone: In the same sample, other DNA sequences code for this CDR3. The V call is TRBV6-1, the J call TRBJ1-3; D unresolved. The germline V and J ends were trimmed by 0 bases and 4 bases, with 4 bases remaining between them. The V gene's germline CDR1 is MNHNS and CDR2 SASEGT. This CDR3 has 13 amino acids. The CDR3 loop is CASSEARGNTIYF. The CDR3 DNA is TGTGCCAGCAGTGAAGCGAGGGGAAACACCATATATTTT.

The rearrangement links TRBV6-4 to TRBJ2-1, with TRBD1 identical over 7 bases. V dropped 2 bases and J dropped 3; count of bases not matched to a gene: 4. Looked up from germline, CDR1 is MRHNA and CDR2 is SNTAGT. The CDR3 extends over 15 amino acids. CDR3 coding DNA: TGTGCCAGCAGTGACGGGGACAGAGACTACAATGAGCAGTTCTTC. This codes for CASSDGDRDYNEQFF.

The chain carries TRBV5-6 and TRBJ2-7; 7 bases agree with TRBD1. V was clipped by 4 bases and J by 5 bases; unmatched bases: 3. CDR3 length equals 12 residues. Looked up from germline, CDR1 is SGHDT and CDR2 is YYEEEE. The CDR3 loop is CASSPTGDEQYF. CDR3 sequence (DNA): TGTGCCAGCAGCCCCACAGGGGACGAGCAGTACTTC.

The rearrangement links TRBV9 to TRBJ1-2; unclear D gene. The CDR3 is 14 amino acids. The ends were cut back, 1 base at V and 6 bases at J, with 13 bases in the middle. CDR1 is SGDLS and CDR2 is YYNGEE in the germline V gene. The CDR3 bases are TGTGCCAGCAGCGTAAATCCTCAAGGAGATGGCTACACCTTC. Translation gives CASSVNPQGDGYTF.

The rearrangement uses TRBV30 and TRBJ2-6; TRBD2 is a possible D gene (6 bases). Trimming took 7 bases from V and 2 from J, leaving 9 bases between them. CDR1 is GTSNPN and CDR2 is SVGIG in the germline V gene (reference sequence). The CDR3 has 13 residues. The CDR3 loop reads CASGVAGANVLTF. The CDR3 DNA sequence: TGTGCCTCGGGAGTGGCTGGGGCCAACGTCCTGACTTTC.